Listed here is a single T cell receptor beta chain. Antigen unknown. Germline CDR1 is MNHEY and CDR2 is SVGAGI. The CDR3 runs to 15 residues. Trimming stripped 5 bases from V and 7 bases from J, with 17 bases between. This sample is part of a study of cytomegalovirus exposure and HLA in healthy donors. The study's findings and limits: On later analysis, the bulk of CMV-associated TCR beta chains appeared to be HLA-restricted.

It was with 60 Vbeta and 13 Jbeta primers that the PCR ran. Assay: immunoSEQ multiplex PCR; the TCRdb copy retains only in-frame clones and omits some. The sample lists around 210,000 clones, approximately 79% seen once, with less than 2% in the top ten. The origin of this receptor is a man aged 50 to 59 in good health and CMV-seronegative. The gene calls are TRBV6-5 and TRBJ1-4; TRBD1 might be the D (6 bases). Sequencing was done on a sample of PBMCs. The CDR3 here is CASSRDPGQTEKLFF. CDR3 in DNA: TGTGCCAGCAGTCGTGATCCCGGACAGACTGAAAAACTGTTTTTT.